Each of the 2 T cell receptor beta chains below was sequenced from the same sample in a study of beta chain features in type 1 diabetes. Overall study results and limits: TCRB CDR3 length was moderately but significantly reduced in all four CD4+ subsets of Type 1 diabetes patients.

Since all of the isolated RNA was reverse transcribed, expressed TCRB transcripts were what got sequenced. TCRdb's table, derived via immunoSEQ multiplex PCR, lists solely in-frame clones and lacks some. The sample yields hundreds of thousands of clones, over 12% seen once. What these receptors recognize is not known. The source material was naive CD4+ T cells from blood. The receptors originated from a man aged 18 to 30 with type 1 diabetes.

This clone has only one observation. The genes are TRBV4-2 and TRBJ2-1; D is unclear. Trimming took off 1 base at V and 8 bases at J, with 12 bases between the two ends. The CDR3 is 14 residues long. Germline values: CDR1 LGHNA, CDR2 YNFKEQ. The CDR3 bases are TGTGCCAGCAGCCAAGTTGGTGTCGCGCATGAGCAGTTCTTC. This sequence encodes CASSQVGVAHEQFF.

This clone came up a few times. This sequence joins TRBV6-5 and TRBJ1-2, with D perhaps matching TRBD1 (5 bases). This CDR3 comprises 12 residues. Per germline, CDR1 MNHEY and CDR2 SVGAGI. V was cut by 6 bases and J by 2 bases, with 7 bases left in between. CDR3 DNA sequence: TGTGCCAGCAGAGACAGAAACTATGGCTACACCTTC. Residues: CASRDRNYGYTF.